The source of this T cell receptor (beta chain) is a study of PD-1 blockade in mismatch repair-deficient tumors. Study-level points and caveats: After pembrolizumab, tumor-resident clones rose rapidly, then generally contracted before radiologic responses.

The CDR3 is 17 amino acids. Per germline, CDR1 SSHAT and CDR2 FNYEAQ (reference sequence). PCR or immunohistochemistry showed mismatch repair deficiency in every enrolled patient. TCR sequencing covered a few patients who responded to pembrolizumab. As for this clone: Its target is unknown. An end of the junction differs from the germline gene, which may be a read error.

The protocol was immunoSEQ multiplex PCR, while the TCRdb copy is restricted to in-frame clones and leaves out a portion. This table has roughly 110,000 clones, roughly 80% appearing once. The V call is TRBV7-7, the J call TRBJ2-1; TRBD2 matches 10 bases. The sequence was obtained from an adult with mismatch repair-deficient cancer. Material: peripheral blood, obtained 60 weeks after starting pembrolizumab. DNA of the CDR3: TGTGCTAGCAGCTTAGACCTAGCGGGAGCTTCCTACAATGAGCAGTTCTTC. Its protein is CASSLDLAGASYNEQFF. The variable domain in full, completed from reference TRBV7-7 and TRBJ2-1, reads GAGVSQSPRYKVTKRGQDVTLRCDPISSHATLYWYQQALGQGPEFLTYFNYEAQPDKSGLPSDRFSAERPEGSISTLTIQRTEQRDSAMYRCASSLDLAGASYNEQFFGPGTRLTVL.